One and the same sample provided the 20 T cell receptor beta chains below, sequenced in a study of shared clonotypes between healthy human individuals. TCRdb's copy holds only in-frame clones and misses some; the assay was immunoSEQ multiplex PCR. The sample includes approximately 2,000,000 clones, around 93% of them seen just once. Sequencing was performed on naive CD4+ T cells from PBMCs. Subset denoted: CD45RA+ positively selected. The receptors here all came from a man aged 18 to 29 in good health. Some clones in this sample may be carry-over from other donors' samples.

V is TRBV7-2 and J is TRBJ2-2; D remains ambiguous. From germline, CDR1 is SGHTA and CDR2 FQGNSA. The CDR3 covers 14 residues. V was cut by 5 bases and J by 4 bases, with 11 bases left in between. This chain's CDR3 is CASSMRHGTGELFF. CDR3 in DNA: TGTGCCAGCAGCATGAGACACGGCACCGGGGAGCTGTTTTTT. The whole variable domain, remainder taken from reference TRBV7-2 and TRBJ2-2, is GAGVSQSPSNKVTEKGKDVELRCDPISGHTALYWYRQSLGQGLEFLIYFQGNSAPDKSGLPSDRFSAERTGGSVSTLTIQRTQQEDSAVYLCASSMRHGTGELFFGEGSRLTVL.

The rearrangement links TRBV5-1 to TRBJ2-3, with D tentatively TRBD2 (6 bases). This CDR3 contains 16 residues. V shed 0 bases and J shed 3 bases, with 14 bases lying between them. CDR1 SGHRS and CDR2 YFSETQ come from the germline V gene. CDR3 bases: TGCGCCAGCAGCTTGGCCTGGGGGGTTCCAACAGATACGCAGTATTTT. Translation: CASSLAWGVPTDTQYF.

The V call is TRBV27, the J call TRBJ2-7; TRBD1 aligns across 8 bases. Germline CDR1 reads MNHEY; CDR2 reads SMNVEV (reference sequence). V was clipped by 8 bases and J by 4 bases; unmatched bases: 10. The CDR3 length is 14 residues. In nucleotides, the CDR3 is TGTGCCAGCCATTGGACAGGGCGACCTTACGAGCAGTACTTC. Its translation: CASHWTGRPYEQYF.

The rearrangement joins TRBV4-2 to TRBJ2-1; D gene uncertain. The CDR3 runs to 16 residues. Trimming stripped 6 bases from V and 2 bases from J, with 17 bases between. The germline V gene has CDR1 LGHNA and CDR2 YNFKEQ. The CDR3 is CASSLGGALPYNEQFF. CDR3 DNA sequence: TGTGCCAGCAGTCTTGGCGGAGCGCTACCCTACAATGAGCAGTTCTTC.

The J gene is TRBJ2-7, the V gene TRBV4-3, with D perhaps matching TRBD1 (5 bases). Germline CDR1 LGHNA, CDR2 YSLEER. The CDR3 extends over 15 amino acids. The germline V and J ends were trimmed by 1 base and 4 bases, with 14 bases remaining between them. CDR3 coding DNA: TGCGCCAGCAGCCAAGGGCCAGGGTTATCTTACGAGCAGTACTTC. Protein: CASSQGPGLSYEQYF.

The gene calls are TRBV9 and TRBJ2-1; tentatively, D is TRBD2 (6 bases). Trimming took off 4 bases at V and 5 bases at J, with 16 bases between the two ends. The CDR3 loop spans 15 amino acids. Germline V gene lookup returns CDR1 SGDLS and CDR2 YYNGEE. In DNA form, the CDR3 reads TGTGCCAGCAGCCCGGAGGGCCTTCCGAACAATGAGCAGTTCTTC. Protein: CASSPEGLPNNEQFF.

This chain connects TRBV19 to TRBJ1-5; D is possibly TRBD1 (5 bases). V was cut by 3 bases and J by 5 bases, with 20 bases left in between. Germline V lookup: CDR1 LNHDA, CDR2 SQIVND (reference sequence). The CDR3 sequence is 17 residues long. The CDR3 DNA is TGTGCCAGTAGTATGGAGGAGGGGCCCAGGGACGATCAGCCCCAGCATTTT. Translation: CASSMEEGPRDDQPQHF. Supplemented by reference TRBV19 and TRBJ1-5, the full variable domain reads DGGITQSPKYLFRKEGQNVTLSCEQNLNHDAMYWYRQDPGQGLRLIYYSQIVNDFQKGDIAEGYSVSREKKESFPLTVTSAQKNPTAFYLCASSMEEGPRDDQPQHFGDGTRLSIL.

The chain recombines TRBV5-4 with TRBJ1-2; the D is unclear. V lost 0 bases to trimming and J lost 3 bases, with 6 bases between them. CDR1 is SGHNT and CDR2 is YYREEE in the germline V gene (reference sequence). The CDR3 is 13 amino acids. The chain's CDR3 is CASSLVGYYGYTF. DNA of the CDR3: TGTGCCAGCAGCTTGGTAGGATACTATGGCTACACCTTC.

The rearrangement uses TRBV10-3 and TRBJ2-7; TRBD1 matches 8 bases. V shed 10 bases, J shed 1 base, and the junction held 12 bases outside the gene matches. Germline-derived CDR1 and CDR2 are ENHRY and SYGVKD. This CDR3 contains 15 residues. The CDR3 coding sequence is TGTGCCAGAAGGCCTCCGGGACAGGAGTCCTACGAGCAGTACTTC. This codes for CARRPPGQESYEQYF.

The chain recombines TRBV5-1 with TRBJ2-3; TRBD2 aligns across 14 bases. The V gene end was trimmed by 5 bases and the J gene end by 8 bases; junction bases not matched to a gene: 10. Per germline, CDR1 SGHRS and CDR2 YFSETQ. There are 16 residues in the CDR3. The CDR3 reads CASREPGLAGAGTQYF. The CDR3 nucleotides read TGCGCCAGCAGGGAGCCGGGACTAGCGGGAGCCGGTACGCAGTATTTT.

This clone was picked up a small number of times. The chain couples TRBV29-1 to TRBJ1-1; TRBD1 matches at 7 bases. Germline values: CDR1 SQVTM, CDR2 ANQGSEA. Germline trimming cut 3 bases from V and 9 bases from J; bases unmatched to any gene: 7. The CDR3 has 12 residues. The CDR3 loop is CSVEAGTAQAFF. In DNA, the CDR3 is TGCAGCGTTGAGGCCGGGACAGCCCAAGCTTTCTTT.

The chain links TRBV5-4 to TRBJ1-3; TRBD1 aligns across 11 bases. The trim removed 3 bases at V and 7 bases at J, leaving 9 bases unmatched. Germline CDR1 reads SGHNT; CDR2 reads YYREEE (reference sequence). This CDR3 is built from 16 residues. The DNA of the CDR3 is TGTGCCAGCAGCTCCCCCCCGGGACAGGGGGAGAACACCATATATTTT. Translating it yields CASSSPPGQGENTIYF.

The chain uses TRBV9 and TRBJ2-5; D unclear. The ends were cut back, 2 bases at V and 5 bases at J, with 16 bases in the middle. CDR3 size: 15 residues. Germline CDR1 and CDR2: SGDLS and YYNGEE. The CDR3 sequence is CASSVSSGAQETQYF. CDR3 bases: TGTGCCAGCAGCGTCTCATCGGGTGCCCAGGAGACCCAGTACTTC. The full variable domain, rest sourced from reference TRBV9 and TRBJ2-5, is DSGVTQTPKHLITATGQRVTLRCSPRSGDLSVYWYQQSLDQGLQFLIQYYNGEERAKGNILERFSAQQFPDLHSELNLSSLELGDSALYFCASSVSSGAQETQYFGPGTRLLVL.

This chain links TRBV18 with TRBJ2-7; D is possibly TRBD1 (5 bases). V lost 1 base and J lost 0, with 10 bases in between. The CDR3 has 15 amino acids. The germline V gene encodes CDR1 KGHSH and CDR2 LQKENI. Written as DNA, the CDR3 is TGTGCCAGCTCACCACGGGGCGAGAGCTCCTACGAGCAGTACTTC. This sequence encodes CASSPRGESSYEQYF.

The V gene is TRBV6-5, the J gene TRBJ1-1; D remains ambiguous. CDR3 length: 13 residues. Trimming took 4 bases from V and 4 from J, leaving 10 bases between them. Germline assignment: CDR1 MNHEY and CDR2 SVGAGI. CDR3 nucleotide sequence: TGTGCCAGCAGTTTGACTCTGGGCACTGAAGCTTTCTTT. Its translation is CASSLTLGTEAFF.

The chain couples TRBV7-3 to TRBJ2-3, with D perhaps assigned TRBD1 or TRBD2 (5 bases each). Between the trimmed V and J ends, which lost 4 bases and 4 bases, there was a span of 18 bases. Germline V gene data show CDR1 as SGHTA and CDR2 as FQGTGA. The CDR3 totals 16 residues. CDR3 region: CASSSLKGLGPDTQYF. The CDR3 DNA reads as TGTGCCAGCAGCTCCCTGAAGGGCCTGGGACCAGATACGCAGTATTTT.

This sequence joins TRBV6-6 and TRBJ2-6, with D perhaps TRBD1 (6 bases). Germline CDR1 MNHNY, CDR2 SVGAGI (reference sequence). The ends were cut back, 7 bases at V and 2 bases at J, with 9 bases in the middle. The CDR3 is made up of 14 amino acids. CDR3 loop: CASNRVAGANVLTF. The CDR3 DNA sequence: TGTGCCAGCAACAGGGTGGCTGGGGCCAACGTCCTGACTTTC.

V gene TRBV6-1 combines with J gene TRBJ1-1; no clear D. Germline CDR1 reads MNHNS; CDR2 reads SASEGT. Trimming took 1 base from V and 0 from J, leaving 9 bases between them. The CDR3 extends over 15 amino acids. CDR3 bases: TGTGCCAGCAGTGAAGGGGGTTTACTGAACACTGAAGCTTTCTTT. As protein: CASSEGGLLNTEAFF.

The rearrangement joins TRBV2 to TRBJ1-5; no reliable D call. Looked up from germline, CDR1 is SNHLY and CDR2 is FYNNEI. CDR3 length: 13 residues. V was clipped by 6 bases and J by 3 bases, with 9 bases between them. CDR3 DNA: TGTGCCAGCAGGAGCTCAGTCAATCAGCCCCAGCATTTT. Encoded protein: CASRSSVNQPQHF. Full variable domain (remainder filled in from reference TRBV2 and TRBJ1-5): EPEVTQTPSHQVTQMGQEVILRCVPISNHLYFYWYRQILGQKVEFLVSFYNNEISEKSEIFDDQFSVERPDGSNFTLKIRSTKLEDSAMYFCASRSSVNQPQHFGDGTRLSIL.

The V call is TRBV27, the J call TRBJ2-5; possible D gene TRBD2, 6 bases. Germline loops: CDR1 MNHEY, CDR2 SMNVEV (reference sequence). The CDR3 is made up of 14 amino acids. V dropped 6 bases and J dropped 3 bases, with 14 bases sitting between them. The CDR3 loop reads CASSYSGGEETQYF. The CDR3 DNA reads as TGTGCCAGCAGCTATAGCGGAGGGGAAGAGACCCAGTACTTC.